This TCR beta chain was obtained from a study of blood T cell repertoires in COVID-19. CDR1 and CDR2 (germline): LGHDT, YNNKEL (reference sequence). This CDR3 is built from 15 residues. The J segment lost 4 bases and the V segment lost 4 bases, leaving 4 bases of the junction unmatched. Original processing notes: Reference gene primer amplification yielded estimated nucleated cell counts. The assay was immunoSEQ multiplex PCR, and TCRdb's table has in-frame clones only and misses some. That table supplies the V and J calls and clone size; D and trimming were determined from the DNA. In the table there are approximately 220,000 clones, approximately 83% of which are singletons.

This clonotype was sampled from a woman in her forties or fifties who had been exposed to COVID-19. The chain uses TRBV3-1 (or the pseudogene TRBV3-2) and TRBJ2-1, with 10 bases identical to TRBD2. Source material: PBMCs or T cells enriched from blood (not recorded which). In DNA, the CDR3 is TGTGCCAGCAGCCTGAGCGGGGGGGTGTACAATGAGCAGTTCTTC. It translates to CASSLSGGVYNEQFF.